This is a list of T cell receptor beta chains from one sample in a study of beta chain features in type 1 diabetes. This table comes from immunoSEQ multiplex PCR, and its TCRdb copy is limited to in-frame clones, with some not included. The repertoire holds under 250,000 clones, with about 14% as singletons. The sequencing sample was made of naive CD4+ T cells from blood. These receptors were collected from a woman aged 40 to 49 in good health. Both conserved end residues are part of each CDR3. A D gene is named only where the DNA matches it firmly. A row's size may be missing; if present it is once, few, many or a size class.

v_gene	j_gene	d_gene	abundance	CDR3nt	CDR3aa
TRBV11-2	TRBJ2-5	-	-	TGTGCCAGCAGCTTTGGGCCTGCCCTAGAGACCCAGTACTTC	CASSFGPALETQYF
TRBV9	TRBJ2-3	-	few	TGTGCCAGCAGCGTAATGAGTGATACGCAGTATTTT	CASSVMSDTQYF
TRBV6-1	TRBJ2-6	TRBD1	-	TGTTTTGCCCAGGGGGCCGTCTCTGGGGCCAACGTCCTGACTTTC	CFAQGAVSGANVLTF
TRBV19	TRBJ1-4	TRBD1	few	TGTGCCAGTAGTGGACAGGGAAATGAAAAACTGTTTTTT	CASSGQGNEKLFF
TRBV5-1	TRBJ2-3	TRBD1	few	TGCGCCAGCAGCCACGGACAGGGTAGGGATACGCAGTATTTT	CASSHGQGRDTQYF
TRBV5-1	TRBJ1-6	TRBD1	-	TGCGCCAGCAGCAGAGGCGGACAGGGGAATTCACCCCTCCACTTT	CASSRGGQGNSPLHF
TRBV7-2	TRBJ2-3	TRBD2	-	TGTGCCAGCAGCTCCCTGCGAGGACTAGCGACGTCAGATACGCAGTATTTT	CASSSLRGLATSDTQYF
TRBV5-6	TRBJ2-1	TRBD2	-	TGTGCCAGCAGCTTGGCAGCGGGGGAGGTGAATGAGCAGTTCTTC	CASSLAAGEVNEQFF
TRBV7-9	TRBJ1-2	-	-	TGTGCCAGCAGCTTAGCACAGCCACTAGGATATGGCTACACCTTC	CASSLAQPLGYGYTF
TRBV7-2	TRBJ1-6	TRBD1	-	TGTGCCAGCAGCTCAGGGACAGGATCAACCTATAATTCACCCCTCCACTTT	CASSSGTGSTYNSPLHF
TRBV29-1	TRBJ2-5	TRBD1	many	TGCAGCGTTACCGGAGGGGGACAGGGACAGACCCAGTACTTC	CSVTGGGQGQTQYF
TRBV29-1	TRBJ2-2	-	-	TGCAGCGTTGGTTCGGGGGGCATTATCGGGGAGCTGTTTTTT	CSVGSGGIIGELFF
TRBV21-1	TRBJ1-2	-	-	TGTGCCAGCAGCGGCGAGGGACAAAACTATGGCTACACCTTC	CASSGEGQNYGYTF
TRBV5-1	TRBJ2-3	-	few	TGCGCCAGCAGCTTGGAGAATATAGCGGATACGCAGTATTTT	CASSLENIADTQYF
TRBV5-4	TRBJ2-1	-	few	TGTGCCAGCATCCCTGCGGGGACGAATGAGCAGTTCTTC	CASIPAGTNEQFF
TRBV19	TRBJ2-3	-	-	TGTGCCAGTAGTGTCCAAGCGGTTCTTAGCACAGATACGCAGTATTTT	CASSVQAVLSTDTQYF
TRBV18	TRBJ2-3	TRBD2	few	TGTGCCAGCTCACCACCCGGGGGGAATACGCAGTATTTT	CASSPPGGNTQYF
TRBV18	TRBJ1-6	TRBD1	few	TGTGCCAGCTCACAGACAGGGGTAGGATCACCCCTCCACTTT	CASSQTGVGSPLHF
TRBV6-6	TRBJ1-2	-	-	TGTGCCAGCCGTAGCTATGGCTACACCTTC	CASRSYGYTF
TRBV5-1	TRBJ2-7	TRBD2	few	TGCGCCAGCAGCCCAACTAGCGGGTCCTCCTACGAGCAGTACTTC	CASSPTSGSSYEQYF
TRBV11-1	TRBJ2-4	-	-	TGTGCCAGCAGCTTAGCTGGACTTCCAGCGGTCAAAAACATTCAGTACTTC	CASSLAGLPAVKNIQYF
TRBV7-9	TRBJ1-5	-	many	TGTGCCAGCAGCCGTGAATCGGGTTATAGCAATCAGCCCCAGCATTTT	CASSRESGYSNQPQHF
TRBV5-4	TRBJ2-2	TRBD2	few	TGTGCCAGCAGCTTGGCGGGGGGGCACACCGGGGAGCTGTTTTTT	CASSLAGGHTGELFF
TRBV7-8	TRBJ1-2	TRBD1	few	TGTGCCAGCAGCGCCCGGGACAGTAACTATGGCTACACCTTC	CASSARDSNYGYTF
TRBV6-5	TRBJ1-1	TRBD1	few	TGTGCCAGCAGTTATCTGTGGCAGGGGGGCACTGAAGCTTTCTTT	CASSYLWQGGTEAFF
TRBV5-6	TRBJ2-7	-	few	TGTGCCAGCAGCTTACGGGGGTTCCCCTACGAGCAGTACTTC	CASSLRGFPYEQYF
TRBV7-9	TRBJ1-5	-	-	TGTGCCAGCAGCTTAGCGAGGTTTGGGGAGCAGCCCCAGCATTTT	CASSLARFGEQPQHF
TRBV21-1	TRBJ2-1	-	-	TGTGCCAGCACCCCTGACAGGCAACGCTACAATGAGCAGTTCTTC	CASTPDRQRYNEQFF
TRBV5-4	TRBJ2-3	TRBD2	-	TGTGCCAGCAGCTTCCCTAGCGGGGGGGCCTGGGGCACAGATACGCAGTATTTT	CASSFPSGGAWGTDTQYF
TRBV11-2	TRBJ2-5	TRBD1	-	TGTGCCAGCAGCGCCCGACAGGGGGATCGGGAGACCCAGTACTTC	CASSARQGDRETQYF
TRBV19	TRBJ1-1	-	few	TGTGCCACGGGGGGCATTTACGAAGCTTTCTTT	CATGGIYEAFF
TRBV6-4	TRBJ1-1	-	few	TGTGCCAGCAACCGAGGGGGGAACACTGAAGCTTTCTTT	CASNRGGNTEAFF
TRBV6-5	TRBJ1-2	-	-	TGTGCCAGCAGTTCTCAGGACTATGGCTACACCTTC	CASSSQDYGYTF
TRBV7-9	TRBJ2-5	TRBD2	few	TGTGCCAGCAGATCGGCTAGCGGGGACCAAGAGACCCAGTACTTC	CASRSASGDQETQYF
TRBV5-1	TRBJ2-1	-	few	TGCGCCAGCAGCTTAGTCAGGGGTAGCTCCTACAATGAGCAGTTCTTC	CASSLVRGSSYNEQFF
TRBV12-5	TRBJ2-3	-	few	TGTGCTAGTGTCGGGGGGCAGGGGTTTAGCACAGATACGCAGTATTTT	CASVGGQGFSTDTQYF
TRBV19	TRBJ2-7	-	-	TGTGCCAGTAGTCCCGGGGGTAGCTCCTACGAGCAGTACTTC	CASSPGGSSYEQYF
TRBV5-1	TRBJ2-2	TRBD2	-	TGCGCCAGCAGCCCCGGACTAGAGGTTGGGGAGCTGTTTTTT	CASSPGLEVGELFF
TRBV5-1	TRBJ2-5	-	-	TGCGCCAGCAGCTTGTCCGCTACCCTCCAAGAGACCCAGTACTTC	CASSLSATLQETQYF
TRBV7-8	TRBJ1-5	TRBD1	few	TGTGCCAGCAGCTTAGCGAGGACAGGGGGCGCGGGCAATCAGCCCCAGCATTTT	CASSLARTGGAGNQPQHF
TRBV4-1	TRBJ2-4	TRBD2	few	TGCGCCAGCAGCCAGGCGAGCGGGGCGCTCGAGCTAGCCAAAAACATTCAGTACTTC	CASSQASGALELAKNIQYF
TRBV7-8	TRBJ1-6	-	few	TGTGCCAGCAGCCCCCTCGATAGAGTGCGTGTCCACTTT	CASSPLDRVRVHF
TRBV2	TRBJ2-7	-	few	TGTGCCAGCAGCTCGGGGGAGCAGTACTTC	CASSSGEQYF
TRBV18	TRBJ1-1	-	-	TGTGCCAGCTCATTAGCGGGGGCGGATACTGAAGCTTTCTTT	CASSLAGADTEAFF
TRBV5-1	TRBJ1-1	TRBD1	few	TGCGCCAGCAGCTACGGACAGGGTCTGAACACTGAAGCTTTCTTT	CASSYGQGLNTEAFF
TRBV25-1	TRBJ2-2	-	few	TGTGCCAGCAGCCAAGGGGGAAACACCGGGGAGCTGTTTTTT	CASSQGGNTGELFF
TRBV11-2	TRBJ1-3	-	-	TGTGCCAGCAGCTTTGGTCCAGGGTTGCTCTCTGGAAACACCATATATTTT	CASSFGPGLLSGNTIYF
TRBV18	TRBJ2-5	-	-	TGTGCCAGCTCCCTAATGGATGGTAGCGCCCCCCAAGAGACCCAGTACTTC	CASSLMDGSAPQETQYF
TRBV5-1	TRBJ2-1	-	few	TGCGCCAGCAGCCCTGGGGGGACCAGGGCCTACAATGAGCAGTTCTTC	CASSPGGTRAYNEQFF
TRBV18	TRBJ1-1	-	-	TGTGCCAGCTCACCGGGAGGGAGGACTGAAGCTTTCTTT	CASSPGGRTEAFF
TRBV27	TRBJ1-3	TRBD1	few	TGTGCCAGCAGTTCAGGGGGCACCTCTGGAAACACCATATATTTT	CASSSGGTSGNTIYF
TRBV11-2	TRBJ2-7	TRBD1	-	TGTGCCAGCAGCTCACTGCAGGGGGTTTACGAGCAGTACTTC	CASSSLQGVYEQYF
TRBV18	TRBJ1-1	-	-	TGTGCCAGCTCACCACCAGGGGCGCGAACTGAAGCTTTCTTT	CASSPPGARTEAFF
TRBV14	TRBJ1-1	-	many	TGTGCCAGCAGTCTTTCCCCGAACACTGAAGCTTTCTTT	CASSLSPNTEAFF
TRBV19	TRBJ1-6	TRBD1	-	TGTGCCAGTAGTACCGACAGGGGCCCGGGGCGGTCACCCCTCCACTTT	CASSTDRGPGRSPLHF
TRBV27	TRBJ2-7	-	few	-	CASSTSTVYEQYF
TRBV9	TRBJ2-3	TRBD2	-	TGTGCCAGCAGCCCAGGGACTAGCGGGGGGTTCTTCACAGATACGCAGTATTTT	CASSPGTSGGFFTDTQYF
TRBV6-1	TRBJ2-5	TRBD1	few	TGTGCCAGCAGTCCCGGACAGGGGAGCTTGCAGACCCAGTACTTC	CASSPGQGSLQTQYF
TRBV18	TRBJ2-7	-	-	TGTGCCAGCTCACGAGGTATCAGCTCCTACGAGCAGTACTTC	CASSRGISSYEQYF
TRBV9	TRBJ2-7	-	-	TGTGCCAGCAGCGTAGACTGGTTAACCTACGAGCAGTACTTC	CASSVDWLTYEQYF